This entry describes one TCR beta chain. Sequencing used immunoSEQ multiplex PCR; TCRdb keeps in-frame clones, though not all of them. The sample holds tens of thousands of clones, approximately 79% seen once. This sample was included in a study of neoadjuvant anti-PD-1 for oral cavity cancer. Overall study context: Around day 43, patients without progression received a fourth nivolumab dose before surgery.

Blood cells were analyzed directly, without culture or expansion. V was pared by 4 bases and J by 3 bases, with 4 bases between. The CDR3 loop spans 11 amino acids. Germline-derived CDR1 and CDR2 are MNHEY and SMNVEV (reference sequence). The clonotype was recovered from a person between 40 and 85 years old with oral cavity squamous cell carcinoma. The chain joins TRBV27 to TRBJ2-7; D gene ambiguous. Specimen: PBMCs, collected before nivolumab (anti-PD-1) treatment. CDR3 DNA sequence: TGTGCCAGCAGTTCTTACTACGAGCAGTACTTC. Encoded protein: CASSSYYEQYF.